This T cell receptor beta chain was retrieved from a study of blood T cells in healthy people across ages (dated by TCRdb to between 2014 and 2017). About the study as a whole: Template switching captured roughly one uniquely barcoded TCR beta cDNA molecule per two T cells in model experiments. To avoid experimental bias, donors of different ages were randomly spread across the sequencing lanes. Donors were grouped into four age groups: young (average 16 years), middle-aged (roughly 40), aged (62) and long-lived (around 80). To track age-related changes in TCR beta repertoire diversity, the study relied on deep sequencing normalized with unique cDNA molecular identifiers. The study analyzed two additional independent replicas of 1 million unique cDNA reads from the same blood draw for two donors, one aged 18 to 30 and one aged 80 or older. The full study reports these points: A strong correlation was found between observed TCR beta diversity and the percentage of naive T cells measured by flow cytometry. Estimates of total diversity based on one million sequenced T cells were regarded as lower bounds and as underestimates. Conclusive comparison of naive and antigen-experienced compartments was prevented by the profiling of bulk unsorted PBMCs. Compared with the aged group, the long-lived group had more naive CD4+ T cells, fewer expanded clones and increased TCR diversity, suggesting age selection. Observed TCR beta diversity per million T cells fell roughly linearly with age, and a significant reduction was already apparent by age around 40. Donor CMV infection status was unknown, potentially confounding age-related changes in expanded clonotypes.

Donors were around 37 systemically healthy Caucasian individuals from Russia aged 6 to 90 years. Each donor gave roughly 9 milliliters of peripheral blood, drawn into EDTA-treated Vacutainer tubes. Ficoll-Paque density-gradient centrifugation was used to isolate PBMCs, with at least 6.5 million per sample. Trizol reagent was used to extract total RNA from PBMCs, with at least 6 micrograms per sample. For every donor, flow cytometry on a PBMC aliquot measured the percentage of naive CD45RAhigh/CD27high T cells. Receptor libraries were prepared by 5' RACE. TCRdb lists the instrument as Illumina HiSeq 2500. A second PCR of roughly 7 to 11 cycles was performed with a sample-barcoded 5' primer and a J-beta primer mix. A template-switch 5' adaptor carrying 12 random nucleotides introduced a unique molecular identifier onto each TCR beta cDNA molecule. At least 2.5 million CDR3-containing paired-end reads were obtained from each sample. The Mint cDNA synthesis kit, primed by a TRBC-specific oligonucleotide, was used to synthesize first-strand cDNA from all RNA. All cDNA was treated with uracil-DNA glycosylase and then went through a first 18-cycle PCR with the universal primers M1SS and BC2_uni_R. The study's processing was this. Normalization of each sample was performed by random selection of 1 million high-quality reads, each carrying a distinct molecular identifier. Instead of being binned into consensus sequences, reads that shared molecular identifiers were thrown out. MiTCR, set to a Q25 quality threshold and the strictest error-elimination algorithm, was used for CDR3 identification, clonotype clustering and error correction. A nonparametric unseen species model with Euler transformation was used to estimate lower-bound total TCR beta diversity. TCRdb applied fastp at Q25 and MiXCR to the public reads, then kept only in-frame beta chains. Each CDR3 protein appears once, grouped with its most common genes and DNA. The V and J calls reflect TCRdb's pipeline rather than the authors' work. The sample includes hundreds of thousands of distinct CDR3 sequences, with about 51% observed a single time. In total, the top ten clones hold less than 15% of the sample.

Reading from cysteine to phenylalanine, the CDR3 counts 16 amino acids. Only the CDR3 DNA is retained, 48 bases long and in frame from the first base. As encoded in the germline V gene, CDR1 is LGHNA while CDR2 is YNFKEQ. V loses 0 bases, J loses 3 bases, and the germline ends lie 12 bases apart. This clonotype occurred a few times. Its recognized antigen is unknown. Nothing much larger sits one base from this clone, and base qualities are not available. This TCR was recovered from a woman older than 75 in good health. The chain is encoded by TRBV4-2 joined to TRBJ2-1, and TRBD2 may be the D gene, going by 7 matching bases. The sample was blood. DNA sequence: TGTGCCAGCAGCCAAGATAGGGGGGGGTTCTACAATGAGCAGTTCTTC. It specifies CASSQDRGGFYNEQFF.